One and the same sample provided the 25 T cell receptor beta chains below, sequenced in a study of spatial heterogeneity in lung cancer. TCRdb re-analysed the 5' RACE reads in MiXCR, keeping a single row per CDR3 protein. The profile covers some 43,000 distinct CDR3 sequences, with 10% appearing a single time and about 15% taken by the ten largest. The time point here: blood at routine non-recurrence follow-up after resection. The sequences come from PBMCs, collected at follow-up. The origin of the receptors is a female donor with early-stage non-small cell lung cancer.

Notes on this clonotype: The germline gene is not matched at one end of the junction; a read error may be the cause. V usage is TRBV11-2 and J usage is TRBJ2-5; D unresolved. This CDR3 comprises 15 residues. The germline gives CDR1 SGHAT, CDR2 FQNNGV. This CDR3 is CDSSLGTLGQETQYF. Written as DNA, the CDR3 is TGTGACAGCAGCTTGGGCACATTGGGGCAAGAGACCCAGTACTTC.

This clonotype turned up a few times. This chain uses TRBV19 with TRBJ1-5; D is unresolved. Germline assignment: CDR1 LNHDA and CDR2 SQIVND (reference sequence). Trimming left V 1 base short and J 2 bases short, with 3 bases between. CDR3 length: 13 amino acids. For the CDR3, the DNA is TGTGCCAGTAGTATAGGTGGCAATCAGCCCCAGCATTTT. Translating gives CASSIGGNQPQHF.

This clonotype was counted between two and nine times. The V call is TRBV20-1, the J call TRBJ2-1, with TRBD2 matching 10 bases. The CDR3 sequence is 14 residues long. The germline gives CDR1 DFQATT, CDR2 SNEGSKA (reference sequence). J lost 8 bases, V lost 6 bases, and 10 bases had no gene match. This chain's CDR3 is CSAPSSGGTDEQFF. The CDR3 nucleotides are TGCAGTGCCCCCAGTAGCGGGGGGACCGATGAGCAGTTCTTC.

Many counts were recorded for this clonotype. The V and J genes are TRBV5-1 and TRBJ1-4; TRBD1 matches at 8 bases. CDR1 is SGHRS and CDR2 is YFSETQ in the germline V gene. The J segment lost 7 bases and the V segment lost 2 bases, leaving 7 bases of the junction unmatched. The CDR3 runs 15 residues. Here the CDR3 DNA reads TGCGCCAGCAGCTTCGGACAGGGCGTCGGTGAAAAACTGTTTTTT. Its translation: CASSFGQGVGEKLFF.

This clonotype was recorded many times. The chain recombines TRBV6-5 with TRBJ2-3; TRBD2 aligns across 11 bases. Germline V gives CDR1 MNHEY, CDR2 SVGAGI. This CDR3 region has 17 residues. J gave up 1 base and V 2 bases, and 5 bases lay outside the gene matches. CDR3 coding DNA: TGTGCCAGCAGTTACACTGGACTAGCGGGCGGCACAGATACGCAGTATTTT. This sequence encodes CASSYTGLAGGTDTQYF.

The CDR3, as DNA: TGTGCCAGCAGCTTTCCTAGCGGGGCAGAGACCCAGTACTTC. Translating it yields CASSFPSGAETQYF. J is TRBJ2-5 and V is TRBV7-2; 9 bases map to TRBD2. Germline-derived CDR1 and CDR2 are SGHTA and FQGNSA. Trimming removed 3 bases from V and 4 bases from J; junction bases left unmatched: 3. CDR3 length: 14 residues.

This clonotype was counted at least ten times. The chain uses TRBV6-6 and TRBJ2-7; 8 nucleotides agree with TRBD1. Germline loops: CDR1 MNHNY, CDR2 SVGAGI (reference sequence). CDR3 length equals 15 residues. After removal of 6 bases from V and 4 bases from J, the junction contained 11 bases not matched to a gene. CDR3 sequence (DNA): TGTGCCAGCAGCCACGGACAGGGAGTAATGTACGAGCAGTACTTC. This gives the protein CASSHGQGVMYEQYF.

DNA for the CDR3: TGTGCCAGCAGTTTCTGGTTATACGAGCAGTACTTC. Encoded protein: CASSFWLYEQYF. V gene TRBV12-3 or TRBV12-4 combines with J gene TRBJ2-7, with unresolved D. Trimming removed 3 bases at V and 4 bases at J, with 7 bases between. This CDR3 comprises 12 residues.

The sample holds many counts of this clonotype. The gene calls are TRBV10-3 and TRBJ2-7; D uncertain. The CDR3 consists of 12 residues. Germline V lookup: CDR1 ENHRY, CDR2 SYGVKD. Trimming left V 11 bases short and J 0 bases short, with 11 bases between. As DNA, the CDR3 is TGTGCCTCTTCAGCGAGCTCCTACGAGCAGTACTTC. Translating it yields CASSASSYEQYF.

This clonotype was picked up many times. This chain uses TRBV20-1 with TRBJ2-2; no definite D call. Per germline, CDR1 DFQATT and CDR2 SNEGSKA (reference sequence). V was pared by 0 bases and J by 3 bases, with 14 bases between. The CDR3 has 16 amino acids. In nucleotides, the CDR3 is TGCAGTGCTAGAGATCACAGACCCCAGGACACCGGGGAGCTGTTTTTT. This translates into CSARDHRPQDTGELFF.

This clonotype was counted only a few times. The J gene is TRBJ1-1, the V gene TRBV20-1; TRBD1 agrees at 8 bases. The ends lost 3 bases at V and 1 base at J; junction bases unmatched: 7. This CDR3 is built from 15 residues. Germline CDR1 reads DFQATT; CDR2 reads SNEGSKA (reference sequence). The CDR3 sequence: CSARPGQVTNTEAFF. As DNA, the CDR3 is TGCAGTGCTAGGCCGGGACAGGTTACGAACACTGAAGCTTTCTTT.

This chain joins TRBV6-5 and TRBJ2-5; D is possibly TRBD1 (5 bases). V was trimmed by 3 bases and J by 1 base, leaving 9 bases between them. The CDR3 is made up of 14 amino acids. Germline V gene lookup returns CDR1 MNHEY and CDR2 SVGAGI. The CDR3 reads CASSYRQSQETQYF. The CDR3 nucleotides are TGTGCCAGCAGTTATAGACAGAGCCAAGAGACCCAGTACTTC.

This clonotype was detected ten times or more. This chain joins TRBV7-3 and TRBJ2-3, with TRBD1 matching over 10 bases. Germline V lookup: CDR1 SGHTA, CDR2 FQGTGA. V shed 5 bases and J 3 bases; nucleotides not matched to a gene: 14. This CDR3 has 18 amino acids. The CDR3 DNA follows: TGTGCCAGCAGCCAATCCCGGGACAGGGGATTCTGGACAGATACGCAGTATTTT. Protein: CASSQSRDRGFWTDTQYF.

This chain uses TRBV6-4 with TRBJ2-2; 8 bases are shared with TRBD2. The CDR3 runs 17 residues. In germline, CDR1 is MRHNA, CDR2 SNTAGT. The ends lost 6 bases at V and 1 base at J; junction bases unmatched: 10. The DNA of the CDR3 is TGTGCCAGCAGAGCCCCGAGCGGGGGCTTGAACACCGGGGAGCTGTTTTTT. It is translated as CASRAPSGGLNTGELFF.

The chain carries TRBV3-1 and TRBJ1-3; D remains unclear. V was pared by 3 bases and J by 1 base, with 16 bases between. This CDR3 comprises 17 residues. The germline V gene has CDR1 LGHDT and CDR2 YNNKEL (reference sequence). The CDR3 here is CASSQRRYRVSGNTIYF. The CDR3 DNA reads TGTGCCAGCAGCCAGCGAAGATACCGAGTGTCTGGAAACACCATATATTTT. Using reference TRBV3-1 and TRBJ1-3 for the parts outside the CDR3, the full variable domain is DTAVSQTPKYLVTQMGNDKSIKCEQNLGHDTMYWYKQDSKKFLKIMFSYNNKELIINETVPNRFSPKSPDKAHLNLHINSLELGDSAVYFCASSQRRYRVSGNTIYFGEGSWLTVV.

This clonotype was counted many times. At one boundary the junction diverges from the germline segment, which might be a read error. The chain recombines TRBV7-2 with TRBJ1-3; D ambiguous. Germline V gene sequence: CDR1 SGHTA, CDR2 FQGNSA. CDR3 size: 15 residues. The CDR3 DNA reads as TGTGCCAGCAGCCTAGCACAGACCTCTGGAAACACCATATATTTT. Protein product: CASSLAQTSGNTIYF.

This clonotype has at least ten counts. The CDR3 DNA sequence: TGTGCCATCAGTGGACTAGCGGGGGGCACAGATACGCAGTATTTT. Protein: CAISGLAGGTDTQYF. The V gene is TRBV10-3, the J gene TRBJ2-3, with TRBD2 matching over 12 bases. Germline V CDR1 and CDR2: ENHRY, SYGVKD. CDR3 length: 15 residues. The junction had 0 bases not matched to a gene; V was cut back by 4 bases and J by 1 base.

The chain recombines TRBV9 with TRBJ2-1, with TRBD1 matching over 11 bases. This CDR3 comprises 15 residues. CDR1 and CDR2 (germline): SGDLS, YYNGEE. J gave up 7 bases and V 3 bases, and 6 bases lay outside the gene matches. The CDR3 coding sequence is TGTGCCAGCAGCGACACAGGGACAGGGGGAAATGAGCAGTTCTTC. This encodes CASSDTGTGGNEQFF.

The table lists this clonotype with a few counts. The rearrangement uses TRBV12-3 or TRBV12-4 and TRBJ2-3; 8 bases match TRBD2. V was pared by 7 bases and J by 3 bases, with 6 bases of the junction left unmatched. The CDR3 is 14 residues long. In nucleotides, the CDR3 is TGTGCCAGCACTAGGACTAGCCCGACAGATACGCAGTATTTT. Amino acid sequence: CASTRTSPTDTQYF.

This clonotype appeared a few times. A junction boundary mismatches the germline segment, possibly from a read error. The rearrangement uses TRBV28 and TRBJ1-1; D gene unclear. CDR3 length: 13 residues. Germline V gene sequence: CDR1 MDHEN, CDR2 SYDVKM. The CDR3 spells CASSPGQNAEAFF. In DNA form, the CDR3 reads TGTGCCAGCAGTCCCGGGCAGAACGCTGAAGCTTTCTTT.

This clonotype was seen a handful of times. The CDR3 nucleotides are TGTGCCAGCCAGACAGGGATGAATTCACCCCTCCACTTT. Translated, it gives CASQTGMNSPLHF. The chain joins TRBV19 to TRBJ1-6; 7 nucleotides align to TRBD1. Germline-derived CDR1 and CDR2 are LNHDA and SQIVND (reference sequence). The CDR3 has 13 residues. Losses at the gene ends were 9 bases for V and 7 bases for J; bases not matched to a gene: 6.

This clonotype was observed many times. The gene calls are TRBV9 and TRBJ2-7; D not resolved. Germline CDR1 reads SGDLS; CDR2 reads YYNGEE. V lost 1 base and J 1 base, leaving 12 bases between the germline ends. This CDR3 is 15 amino acids long. This CDR3 reads CASSVSRHPSYEQYF. The CDR3 bases are TGTGCCAGCAGCGTATCGAGGCACCCTTCCTACGAGCAGTACTTC.

The rearrangement joins TRBV12-5 to TRBJ2-5; the D is unclear. Trimming took off 2 bases at V and 5 bases at J, with 3 bases between the two ends. The length of the CDR3 is 11 residues. Looked up from germline, CDR1 is LGHNT and CDR2 is FRNRAP. The CDR3 reads CASGLTETQYF. The CDR3 DNA is TGTGCTAGTGGTTTGACCGAGACCCAGTACTTC.

This clonotype was counted many times. The chain has TRBV5-5 and TRBJ1-6; D is perhaps TRBD1 (5 bases). From germline, CDR1 is SGHKS and CDR2 YYEKEE (reference sequence). V lost 1 base to trimming and J lost 10 bases, with 6 bases between them. This CDR3 has 12 residues. The CDR3 nucleotides are TGTGCCAGCAGCTTGCCAGGGTCACCCCTCCACTTT. Its protein is CASSLPGSPLHF.

This clonotype was seen repeatedly, ten times or more. The V and J genes are TRBV11-1 and TRBJ2-7; 7 bases map to TRBD1. J gave up 1 base and V 4 bases, and 4 bases lay outside the gene matches. This CDR3 region has 14 residues. CDR1 and CDR2 from the germline V gene are SGHAT and FQDESV (reference sequence). The CDR3 sequence is CASSYHRGSYEQYF. CDR3 sequence (DNA): TGTGCCAGCAGCTACCACAGGGGATCCTACGAGCAGTACTTC.